Sequencing of this T cell receptor beta chain was carried out in a study of Ad26.COV2.S vaccination and SARS-CoV-2 variants. Treatment denoted: 15 to 20 received Ad26.COV2.S at low or high dose, single or two shots; about five received placebo; per-sample allocation not given. Each sample was drawn 63 days after the first injection (of vaccine or placebo). Immunization relied on an Ad26 vector, which expressed Wuhan-strain SARS-CoV-2 spike. Sequencing used immunoSEQ multiplex PCR; TCRdb keeps in-frame clones, though not all of them. Altogether about 460,000 clones are present, 80% to 90% being singletons, with the ten largest covering around 1.6%. Germline assignment: CDR1 LGHDT and CDR2 YNNKEL (reference sequence). After removal of 2 bases from V and 8 bases from J, the junction contained 6 bases not matched to a gene. The CDR3 runs to 15 residues.

The chain combines TRBV3-1 (or the pseudogene TRBV3-2) with TRBJ1-6; 7 bases map to TRBD1. This clonotype was sampled from a person between 18 and 65 years old who received the Ad26.COV2.S COVID-19 vaccine or a placebo. This specimen consisted of peripheral blood, obtained in a trial of Ad26.COV2.S vaccine versus placebo. CDR3 nucleotides: TGTGCCAGCAGCCAATCCGGGACAGAATATTCACCCCTCCACTTT. This translates into CASSQSGTEYSPLHF.